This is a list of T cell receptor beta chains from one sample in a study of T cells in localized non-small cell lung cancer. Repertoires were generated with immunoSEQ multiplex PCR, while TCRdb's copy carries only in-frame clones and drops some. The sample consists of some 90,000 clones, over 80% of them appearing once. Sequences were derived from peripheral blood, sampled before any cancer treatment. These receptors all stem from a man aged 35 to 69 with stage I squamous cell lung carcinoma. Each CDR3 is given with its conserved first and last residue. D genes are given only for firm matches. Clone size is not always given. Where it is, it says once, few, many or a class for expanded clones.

cdr3_nt: TGTGCCAGCAGCCAAGAGGGCCGGCGGGAGCAGTACTTC
cdr3_aa: CASSQEGRREQYF
j_call: TRBJ2-7
cdr3_length: 13
v_call: TRBV4-2
d_call: .
clone_size: once

cdr3_nt: TGTGCCAGCTCACCACTGGCGGACAGGGCGAACACCGGGGAGCTGTTTTTT
cdr3_aa: CASSPLADRANTGELFF
j_call: TRBJ2-2
cdr3_length: 17
v_call: TRBV18
d_call: TRBD1
clone_size: .

cdr3_nt: TGTGCCAGCAGTACGCGCTTAGCGGGGGGTGGTAATGAGCAGTTCTTC
cdr3_aa: CASSTRLAGGGNEQFF
j_call: TRBJ2-1
cdr3_length: 16
v_call: TRBV2
d_call: TRBD2
clone_size: .

cdr3_nt: TGTGCCAGCTCACAATTTACAGGGGCCGGCCAGTACGAGCAGTACTTC
cdr3_aa: CASSQFTGAGQYEQYF
j_call: TRBJ2-7
cdr3_length: 16
v_call: TRBV18
d_call: TRBD1
clone_size: .

cdr3_nt: TGTGCCAGCAGCCAAGTGAGGTTCGGGACAGGGGGCGGGAATGAAAAACTGTTTTTT
cdr3_aa: CASSQVRFGTGGGNEKLFF
j_call: TRBJ1-4
cdr3_length: 19
v_call: TRBV4-2
d_call: TRBD1
clone_size: .

cdr3_nt: TGCGCCAGCAGCCAAGAACGGGGGGCCTGGTCCGGCTACACCTTC
cdr3_aa: CASSQERGAWSGYTF
j_call: TRBJ1-2
cdr3_length: 15
v_call: TRBV4-3
d_call: .
clone_size: once

cdr3_nt: TGTGCCAGCAGTTATCGGGCTTTCTCTGGAAACACCATATATTTT
cdr3_aa: CASSYRAFSGNTIYF
j_call: TRBJ1-3
cdr3_length: 15
v_call: TRBV6-5
d_call: .
clone_size: .

cdr3_nt: TGTGCCAGCAGCTCCGTAGACAGGGCTTATAATTCACCCCTCCACTTT
cdr3_aa: CASSSVDRAYNSPLHF
j_call: TRBJ1-6
cdr3_length: 16
v_call: TRBV11-2
d_call: TRBD1
clone_size: .

cdr3_nt: TGTGCCAGCAGCCTACAGGGAAACTATGGCTACACCTTC
cdr3_aa: CASSLQGNYGYTF
j_call: TRBJ1-2
cdr3_length: 13
v_call: TRBV7-2
d_call: .
clone_size: .

cdr3_nt: TGTGCCACCCAGGGACAGGGAACCTCCTACGAGCAGTACTTC
cdr3_aa: CATQGQGTSYEQYF
j_call: TRBJ2-7
cdr3_length: 14
v_call: TRBV6-1
d_call: TRBD1
clone_size: .

cdr3_nt: TGCGCCAGCAGCTTGGACGCGGGGAATACCTACAATGAGCAGTTCTTC
cdr3_aa: CASSLDAGNTYNEQFF
j_call: TRBJ2-1
cdr3_length: 16
v_call: TRBV5-1
d_call: .
clone_size: .

cdr3_nt: TGTGCCAGTAGTACGCGGAGGGGGAAGGTATACACTGAAGCTTTCTTT
cdr3_aa: CASSTRRGKVYTEAFF
j_call: TRBJ1-1
cdr3_length: 16
v_call: TRBV19
d_call: .
clone_size: .

cdr3_nt: TGTGCCACCAGCAGAGATAGAACCGACTACTATGGCTACACCTTC
cdr3_aa: CATSRDRTDYYGYTF
j_call: TRBJ1-2
cdr3_length: 15
v_call: TRBV15
d_call: .
clone_size: once

cdr3_nt: TGTGCCAGCAGCCAAGATCGTACCGGGGGAGACCAAGAGACCCAGTACTTC
cdr3_aa: CASSQDRTGGDQETQYF
j_call: TRBJ2-5
cdr3_length: 17
v_call: TRBV4-2
d_call: .
clone_size: .

cdr3_nt: TGTGCCAGCAGACTCAGGGTAGGGTCACCCCTCCACTTT
cdr3_aa: CASRLRVGSPLHF
j_call: TRBJ1-6
cdr3_length: 13
v_call: TRBV5-6
d_call: .
clone_size: .

cdr3_nt: TGTGCTACCAAGGACTCACTTATAACCCAGTACTTC
cdr3_aa: CATKDSLITQYF
j_call: TRBJ2-5
cdr3_length: 12
v_call: TRBV2
d_call: .
clone_size: .

cdr3_nt: TGCAGCGTTCGACAGGTTACTGAAGCTTTCTTT
cdr3_aa: CSVRQVTEAFF
j_call: TRBJ1-1
cdr3_length: 11
v_call: TRBV29-1
d_call: .
clone_size: few

cdr3_nt: TGTGCCAGCAGGGCCACAGGGGGCACTGAAGCTTTCTTT
cdr3_aa: CASRATGGTEAFF
j_call: TRBJ1-1
cdr3_length: 13
v_call: TRBV9
d_call: TRBD1
clone_size: .

cdr3_nt: TGCGCCAGCAGCCCGGCGAGGGGAAACACTGAAGCTTTCTTT
cdr3_aa: CASSPARGNTEAFF
j_call: TRBJ1-1
cdr3_length: 14
v_call: TRBV5-1
d_call: .
clone_size: .

cdr3_nt: TGTGCCAGCAGCCCCCGTGGGGGACAGGACAACACCGGGGAGCTGTTTTTT
cdr3_aa: CASSPRGGQDNTGELFF
j_call: TRBJ2-2
cdr3_length: 17
v_call: TRBV27
d_call: TRBD1
clone_size: once

cdr3_nt: TGTGCCAGCAGTTTGACAGCTAACTATGGCTACACCTTC
cdr3_aa: CASSLTANYGYTF
j_call: TRBJ1-2
cdr3_length: 13
v_call: TRBV28
d_call: .
clone_size: .

cdr3_nt: TGCGCCAGCACCGAGGGAGCAGCAACTGAAGCTTTCTTT
cdr3_aa: CASTEGAATEAFF
j_call: TRBJ1-1
cdr3_length: 13
v_call: TRBV5-1
d_call: .
clone_size: few

cdr3_nt: TGTGCCAGCAGCTTCGACTCACAGAGGGGAAACACCATATATTTT
cdr3_aa: CASSFDSQRGNTIYF
j_call: TRBJ1-3
cdr3_length: 15
v_call: TRBV11-2
d_call: .
clone_size: .

cdr3_nt: TGTGCCAGCAGCTTAGTAGCGACAGGGCTTTTCAATCAGCCCCAGCATTTT
cdr3_aa: CASSLVATGLFNQPQHF
j_call: TRBJ1-5
cdr3_length: 17
v_call: TRBV7-2
d_call: TRBD1
clone_size: .

cdr3_nt: TGTGCCAGCAGCTTAGCAGTCTCTGGGGCCAACGTCCTGACTTTC
cdr3_aa: CASSLAVSGANVLTF
j_call: TRBJ2-6
cdr3_length: 15
v_call: TRBV7-2
d_call: .
clone_size: once

cdr3_nt: TGTGCCAGCAGAGCGGGACAGGGTCTTAACTATGGCTACACCTTC
cdr3_aa: CASRAGQGLNYGYTF
j_call: TRBJ1-2
cdr3_length: 15
v_call: TRBV2
d_call: TRBD1
clone_size: few

cdr3_nt: TGTGCCAGCAAGGTCGGGAGTCTCCTCTTGGATACGCAGTATTTT
cdr3_aa: CASKVGSLLLDTQYF
j_call: TRBJ2-3
cdr3_length: 15
v_call: TRBV6-1
d_call: .
clone_size: .

cdr3_nt: TGTGCCAGTACGACAGGGGGGAACTCCTACGAGCAGTACTTC
cdr3_aa: CASTTGGNSYEQYF
j_call: TRBJ2-7
cdr3_length: 14
v_call: TRBV19
d_call: TRBD1
clone_size: .

cdr3_nt: TGTGCCAGCACCGGGACTAGCGTCAATGAGCAGTTCTTC
cdr3_aa: CASTGTSVNEQFF
j_call: TRBJ2-1
cdr3_length: 13
v_call: TRBV27
d_call: TRBD2
clone_size: .

cdr3_nt: TGTGCCAGCAGCTTAAATGGACAGACCTACAATGAGCAGTTCTTC
cdr3_aa: CASSLNGQTYNEQFF
j_call: TRBJ2-1
cdr3_length: 15
v_call: TRBV7-2
d_call: .
clone_size: .